This T cell receptor (beta chain) is drawn from a study of control samples from healthy donors and cancer patients. The assay was immunoSEQ multiplex PCR, and TCRdb's table has in-frame clones only and misses some. The sample holds roughly 120,000 clones, roughly nine tenths seen once. Trimming at V came to 3 bases and at J to 7 bases, leaving 2 bases not matched to a gene. This CDR3 comprises 14 residues. Germline CDR1 LGHDT, CDR2 YNNKEL (reference sequence). This rearrangement joins TRBV3-1 (or the pseudogene TRBV3-2) to TRBJ2-3; 12 bases map to TRBD1. The TCR sequence derives from a woman in her forties or fifties with colorectal cancer. Sequencing input: PBMCs. CDR3 bases: TGTGCCAGCAGCCAGGGGACAGGGGGCAATACGCAGTATTTT. The encoded protein is CASSQGTGGNTQYF.